The 6 T cell receptor beta chains reported below all come from one sample, sequenced in a study of blood T cell repertoires in COVID-19. This table comes from immunoSEQ multiplex PCR, and its TCRdb copy is limited to in-frame clones, with some not included. The sample yields 130,000 or so clones, around nine tenths seen once. Sequenced material: peripheral blood. Receptors originate from a woman between 50 and 59 years old with acute or convalescent COVID-19.

This clone was seen only once. V usage is TRBV9 and J usage is TRBJ2-4; 9 bases line up with TRBD2. This CDR3 is built from 16 residues. Germline trimming cut 0 bases from V and 2 bases from J; bases unmatched to any gene: 3. The V gene's germline CDR1 is SGDLS and CDR2 YYNGEE. DNA for the CDR3: TGTGCCAGCAGCGTAGGCGGGGGGGTGACCAAAAACATTCAGTACTTC. It codes for CASSVGGGVTKNIQYF. Full variable domain (outside the CDR3, taken from reference TRBV9 and TRBJ2-4): DSGVTQTPKHLITATGQRVTLRCSPRSGDLSVYWYQQSLDQGLQFLIQYYNGEERAKGNILERFSAQQFPDLHSELNLSSLELGDSALYFCASSVGGGVTKNIQYFGAGTRLSVL.

This sequence joins TRBV29-1 and TRBJ2-5; tentatively, D is TRBD1 (6 bases). Trimming removed 7 bases from V and 3 bases from J, with 9 bases in between. Germline CDR1 SQVTM, CDR2 ANQGSEA. There are 11 residues in the CDR3. CDR3 loop: CSGRGKETQYF. For the CDR3, the DNA is TGCAGCGGAAGGGGGAAAGAGACCCAGTACTTC.

The genes are TRBV5-4 and TRBJ1-3; D perhaps matches TRBD1 (5 bases). The length of the CDR3 is 14 residues. Per the germline V gene, CDR1 is SGHNT and CDR2 is YYREEE (reference sequence). V dropped 0 bases and J dropped 2 bases, with 6 bases sitting between them. CDR3 protein: CASSLAGTGNTIYF. The CDR3 DNA is TGTGCCAGCAGCTTGGCAGGGACTGGAAACACCATATATTTT.

V gene TRBV21-1 combines with J gene TRBJ2-3; the table's D gene call, TRBD1, was not cross checked with the DNA. TRBV21-1 represents a pseudogene. The CDR3 covers 16 residues. The CDR3, as DNA: TGTGCCAGCAGCAAGGGTGACAGGACCCACACAGATACGCAGTATTTT. This codes for CASSKGDRTHTDTQYF.

V and J are TRBV25-1 and TRBJ2-1; 9 bases fit TRBD2. J gave up 4 bases and V 0 bases, and 1 base lay outside the gene matches. The CDR3 totals 15 residues. Germline lookup yields CDR1 MGHDK and CDR2 SYGVNS. CDR3 protein: CASSEYSGGYNEQFF. In DNA form, the CDR3 reads TGTGCCAGCAGTGAATATAGCGGGGGTTACAATGAGCAGTTCTTC. Full variable domain (outside the CDR3, taken from reference TRBV25-1 and TRBJ2-1): EADIYQTPRYLVIGTGKKITLECSQTMGHDKMYWYQQDPGMELHLIHYSYGVNSTEKGDLSSESTVSRIRTEHFPLTLESARPSHTSQYLCASSEYSGGYNEQFFGPGTRLTVL.

The chain combines TRBV18 with TRBJ2-6; 7 bases are shared with TRBD1. Germline values: CDR1 KGHSH, CDR2 LQKENI. There are 17 residues in the CDR3. The junction had 6 bases not matched to a gene; V was cut back by 3 bases and J by 1 base. CDR3 protein: CASSPYRGGSGANVLTF. DNA for the CDR3: TGTGCCAGCTCACCGTACAGGGGTGGTTCTGGGGCCAACGTCCTGACTTTC.